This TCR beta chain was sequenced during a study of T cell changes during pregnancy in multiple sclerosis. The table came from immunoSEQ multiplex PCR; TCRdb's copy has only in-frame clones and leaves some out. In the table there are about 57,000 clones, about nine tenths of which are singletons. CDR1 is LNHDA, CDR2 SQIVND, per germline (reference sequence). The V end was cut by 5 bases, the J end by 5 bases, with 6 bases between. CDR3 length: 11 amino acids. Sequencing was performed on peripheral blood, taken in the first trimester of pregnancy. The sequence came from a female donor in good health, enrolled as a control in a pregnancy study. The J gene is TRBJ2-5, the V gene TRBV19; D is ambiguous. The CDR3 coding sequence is TGTGCCAGTAGTGTGGCCGAGACCCAGTACTTC. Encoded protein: CASSVAETQYF.